The clone carrying this TCR beta chain was seen only a few times. The record originates from a study of blood T cell repertoires in COVID-19. On the study more broadly: Sample material is recorded as cDNA or gDNA derived from T cells, B-cell-depleted T cells, or PBMCs.

Using immunoSEQ multiplex PCR, the repertoire was profiled, and TCRdb retains in-frame clones only, with some absent. The repertoire includes 260,000 or so clones, about four fifths of them detected once, and around 7.5% sits in the top ten. The germline V gene encodes CDR1 LGHNA and CDR2 YSLEER. V lost 1 base and J lost 10, with 19 bases in between. The CDR3 runs to 16 residues. This sequence was found in a woman older than 75 with COVID-19, enrolled during active disease. The sample consisted of peripheral blood. This chain connects TRBV4-3 to TRBJ1-4; a possible D gene is TRBD1 (6 bases). The DNA for the CDR3 is TGCGCCAGCAGCCAAGCTAAGACAGGCCAGAAGGGAAAACTGTTTTTT. This translates into CASSQAKTGQKGKLFF.